These T cell receptor beta chains were read from a single sample in a study of neoadjuvant anti-PD-1 for oral cavity cancer. The assay was immunoSEQ multiplex PCR, and TCRdb's table has in-frame clones only and misses some. The sample lists about 14,000 clones; around 70% were seen once. Here the sequenced sample was PBMCs, taken before nivolumab (anti-PD-1) treatment. Every receptor here comes from a person aged 40 to 85 with oral cavity squamous cell carcinoma. Both conserved end residues are part of each CDR3. A D gene is named only where the DNA matches it firmly. The size entry is marked missing in some rows and otherwise reads once, few, many or a size class.

CASSLDGGADTQYF	TGCGCCAGCAGCTTGGATGGGGGAGCAGATACGCAGTATTTT	-	few	TRBV5-1	TRBJ2-3
CASSPRDRDKDGELFF	TGTGCCAGCAGCCCCAGGGACAGGGATAAGGACGGGGAGCTGTTTTTT	TRBD1	-	TRBV11-3	TRBJ2-2
CASSRQGGKAFF	TGTGCCAGCAGCAGACAGGGGGGGAAAGCTTTCTTT	TRBD1	-	TRBV6-5	TRBJ1-1
CASRRETVNTEAFF	TGTGCCAGTAGAAGGGAGACAGTGAACACTGAAGCTTTCTTT	-	-	TRBV19	TRBJ1-1
CASSQRPGKNYGYTF	TGCGCCAGCAGCCAAAGGCCCGGCAAAAACTATGGCTACACCTTC	-	-	TRBV5-1	TRBJ1-2
CASSSDSLYGYTF	TGTGCCAGCAGTTCGGACAGTCTCTATGGCTACACCTTC	-	-	TRBV5-4	TRBJ1-2
CANRLAGTTDTQYF	TGCGCCAACAGACTAGCGGGGACCACAGATACGCAGTATTTT	TRBD2	-	TRBV10-1	TRBJ2-3
CASSLPGTGVYGYTF	TGTGCCAGCAGCTTACCCGGGACAGGGGTCTATGGCTACACCTTC	TRBD1	-	TRBV7-9	TRBJ1-2
CASLIQRGGEQFF	TGTGCCAGCTTGATTCAGCGGGGGGGAGAGCAGTTCTTC	TRBD2	-	TRBV2	TRBJ2-1
CASSAGQGGLADTQYF	TGTGCCAGCAGCGCTGGACAGGGCGGGCTCGCAGATACGCAGTATTTT	TRBD1	-	TRBV5-4	TRBJ2-3